The TCR beta chain described here comes from a study of CD4 T cells in relation to SARS-CoV-2 and coronaviruses. Study background: PBMCs were cultured with antigen for around nine days before TCR beta sequencing. Crossreactive spike epitopes shared across donors were mapped to their HLA restriction.

About this clone: Its target is unknown.

Before the COVID-19 pandemic, during about 2011-2019, CD4+ T cells were taken from unexposed donors. CD4+ T cells were isolated from the cells after around 9 days of culture. The data were produced by immunoSEQ multiplex PCR, yet TCRdb's version contains in-frame clones alone and is incomplete. There are about 17,000 clones in the sample; about 81% occur only once, and 30% to 35% lies in the top ten. The TCR comes from a human donor in good health. The source material was CD4+ T cells from PBMCs, cultured in vitro.

In nucleotides, the CDR3 is TGTGCCAGCAGTTACTCAGATGAAAAACTGTTTTTT. Translation: CASSYSDEKLFF. The V call is TRBV6-2 or TRBV6-3, the J call TRBJ1-4; no clear D. V was shortened by 0 bases and J by 6 bases, with 2 bases between the two germline ends. Germline CDR1 and CDR2: MNHEY and SVGEGT. The CDR3 extends over 12 amino acids.